The entry that follows covers one T cell receptor (beta chain) sequence. Clinical histories supplied by participants themselves formed the basis of cohort assignment. V lost 4 bases to trimming and J lost 7 bases; unmatched junction nucleotides: 7. The CDR3 is 14 residues long. Per germline, CDR1 LNHDA and CDR2 SQIVND (reference sequence). This sample is part of a study of blood T cell repertoires in COVID-19. In the study overall: The analysed material was cDNA or gDNA that came from T cells, B-cell-depleted T cells, or PBMCs.

Method: immunoSEQ multiplex PCR; TCRdb's copy keeps in-frame clones and lacks some. The data contain fewer than 350,000 clones, 90% of them singletons. V is TRBV19 and J is TRBJ2-1; 7 bases are shared with TRBD2. Sequenced: PBMCs or T cells enriched from blood (not recorded which). This receptor was taken from a young woman with acute COVID-19. CDR3 nucleotides: TGTGCCAGTAGTACCGGGGGGATTCTGAATGAGCAGTTCTTC. Amino acids: CASSTGGILNEQFF.